Shown below are 18 T cell receptor beta chains from a single sample sequenced in a study of cytomegalovirus exposure and HLA in healthy donors. In the PCR, 60 Vbeta and 13 Jbeta primers were used. Generated by immunoSEQ multiplex PCR, the TCRdb table keeps only in-frame clones and is missing some. This table lists tens of thousands of clones. The specimen was PBMCs. Receptors originate from a man aged 18 to 29 in good health and CMV-seropositive.

The V call is TRBV7-3, the J call TRBJ1-6; 9 bases are a match to TRBD1. The CDR3 runs to 15 residues. V gave up 2 bases and J gave up 8 bases; unmatched junction bases: 4. Germline V gene sequence: CDR1 SGHTA, CDR2 FQGTGA. The CDR3 reads CASSLDGQGYSPLHF. The CDR3 bases are TGTGCCAGCAGCTTAGATGGACAGGGGTATTCACCCCTCCACTTT.

CDR3 sequence: CASSFHLAGLSYEQYF. CDR3 DNA sequence: TGTGCCAGCAGTTTCCACCTAGCGGGACTCTCCTACGAGCAGTACTTC. This chain connects TRBV28 to TRBJ2-7; the match to TRBD2 covers 9 bases. The CDR3 is 16 amino acids. Germline CDR1 and CDR2: MDHEN and SYDVKM. The ends lost 3 bases at V and 0 bases at J; junction bases unmatched: 6.

V and J are TRBV27 and TRBJ1-3; 7 nucleotides agree with TRBD1. V shed 6 bases, J shed 1 base, and the junction held 0 bases outside the gene matches. Germline V lookup: CDR1 MNHEY, CDR2 SMNVEV (reference sequence). There are 13 residues in the CDR3. The CDR3 spells CASRGQSGNTIYF. CDR3 coding DNA: TGTGCCAGCAGGGGACAGTCTGGAAACACCATATATTTT.

A word on this clone: Germline and junction disagree at one end, which may indicate a read error. Other DNA sequences in this specimen translate into the identical CDR3. V usage is TRBV7-9 and J usage is TRBJ1-4, with a possible D match to TRBD1 (5 bases). CDR1 and CDR2 from the germline V gene are SEHNR and FQNEAQ (reference sequence). The CDR3 has 11 residues. DNA for the CDR3: TGCGCCAGCAGCTCCCGGGGGGAACTGTTTTTT. It specifies CASSSRGELFF.

V and J are TRBV15 and TRBJ1-2; 11 bases are shared with TRBD1. Germline CDR1 LNHNV, CDR2 YYDKDF (reference sequence). This CDR3 contains 20 residues. The ends lost 0 bases at V and 0 bases at J; junction bases unmatched: 12. This CDR3 is CATSRDYIGTGGSPNYGYTF. DNA of the CDR3: TGTGCCACCAGCAGAGATTATATCGGGACAGGGGGTTCTCCTAACTATGGCTACACCTTC.

The chain links TRBV5-1 to TRBJ1-1, with 9 bases matching TRBD1. V trimming: 3 bases; J trimming: 7 bases; junction bases outside the gene matches: 10. The CDR3 covers 15 residues. CDR1 is SGHRS and CDR2 is YFSETQ in the germline V gene. As DNA, the CDR3 is TGCGCCAGCAGCTATACAGGGGGCGCAAAGCATGAAGCTTTCTTT. Its protein product is CASSYTGGAKHEAFF.

J is TRBJ1-3 and V is TRBV7-8; 8 bases agree with TRBD1. V shed 4 bases, J shed 3 bases, and the junction held 8 bases outside the gene matches. The CDR3 sequence is 16 residues long. Per the germline V gene, CDR1 is SGHVS and CDR2 is FQNEAQ. CDR3 nucleotides: TGTGCCAGCAGCTATTTTCAGGGGGCCGTTGGAAACACCATATATTTT. It codes for CASSYFQGAVGNTIYF.

The V and J genes are TRBV9 and TRBJ2-3, with 8 bases fitting TRBD2. CDR3 length: 16 amino acids. V dropped 0 bases and J dropped 2; count of bases not matched to a gene: 5. Germline CDR1 is SGDLS and CDR2 is YYNGEE. CDR3 nucleotides: TGTGCCAGCAGCGTAGGTCCTAGCGGGTACACAGATACGCAGTATTTT. Amino acids: CASSVGPSGYTDTQYF.

CDR3 amino acids: CSEIAGGRNEQFF. As DNA, the CDR3 is TGCAGCGAGATAGCGGGAGGAAGGAATGAGCAGTTCTTC. The chain is built from TRBV29-1 and TRBJ2-1; 10 bases align to TRBD2. The V gene end was trimmed by 7 bases and the J gene end by 7 bases; junction bases not matched to a gene: 7. This CDR3 is built from 13 residues. The germline V gene has CDR1 SQVTM and CDR2 ANQGSEA.

The J gene is TRBJ2-3, the V gene TRBV6-5, with TRBD2 matching over 9 bases. The CDR3 extends over 15 amino acids. Germline lookup yields CDR1 MNHEY and CDR2 SVGAGI. Germline trimming cut 7 bases from V and 4 bases from J; bases unmatched to any gene: 9. The CDR3 DNA reads TGTGCCAGCATTGAGCCGGGACTAGCACCAGATACGCAGTATTTT. Translation: CASIEPGLAPDTQYF.

In DNA form, the CDR3 reads TGTGCCAGCAGCTTGCAGACAGGTCCCCAGCCCCAGCATTTT. Protein product: CASSLQTGPQPQHF. This chain links TRBV5-8 with TRBJ1-5; perhaps TRBD1 as D (6 bases). Germline V CDR1 and CDR2: SGHTS, YDEGEE. The V end was cut by 1 base, the J end by 7 bases, with 12 bases between. CDR3 length: 14 residues.

This rearrangement joins TRBV5-1 to TRBJ1-2; D call uncertain. Germline CDR1 SGHRS, CDR2 YFSETQ. CDR3 length: 13 residues. The V and J ends lost 4 bases and 6 bases respectively, with 13 bases between them. The CDR3 loop is CASSLSGVDGYTF. CDR3 sequence (DNA): TGCGCCAGCAGCCTGTCCGGGGTGGATGGCTACACCTTC.

CDR3 in amino acids: CASSQWAEDTEAFF. The CDR3 DNA is TGTGCCAGCAGCCAATGGGCGGAGGACACTGAAGCTTTCTTT. This chain joins TRBV14 and TRBJ1-1; D call uncertain. V was shortened by 2 bases and J by 3 bases, with 10 bases between the two germline ends. This CDR3 spans 14 amino acids. CDR1 is SGHDN, CDR2 FVKESK, per germline.

This chain connects TRBV30 to TRBJ1-4; D call uncertain. V was cut by 2 bases and J by 8 bases, with 15 bases left in between. Per germline, CDR1 GTSNPN and CDR2 SVGIG (reference sequence). The CDR3 spans 14 residues. The CDR3 spells CAWSTKSIGEKLFF. The CDR3 DNA reads as TGTGCCTGGAGTACTAAGTCGATTGGGGAAAAACTGTTTTTT.

The V gene is TRBV28, the J gene TRBJ2-3, with D maybe TRBD2 (5 bases). There are 15 residues in the CDR3. V was clipped by 7 bases and J by 3 bases, with 17 bases between them. Looked up from germline, CDR1 is MDHEN and CDR2 is SYDVKM. This chain's CDR3 is CASIGPGEGTDTQYF. CDR3 DNA sequence: TGTGCCAGCATTGGTCCCGGTGAGGGTACAGATACGCAGTATTTT.

This chain links TRBV10-2 with TRBJ2-7; 8 nucleotides match TRBD1. The CDR3 sequence is 14 residues long. CDR1 WSHSY and CDR2 SAAADI come from the germline V gene. V shed 8 bases and J 0 bases; nucleotides not matched to a gene: 6. The CDR3, as DNA: TGCGCCAGCGGCAGACAGGGGCACTCCTACGAGCAGTACTTC. Translated, it gives CASGRQGHSYEQYF.

The chain has TRBV4-2 and TRBJ2-7, with unresolved D. The CDR3 has 16 amino acids. The V end lost 0 bases, the J end lost 0 bases, and 12 bases lay between the germline ends. Germline V gives CDR1 LGHNA, CDR2 YNFKEQ. The CDR3 nucleotides read TGTGCCAGCAGCCAAGACCAGGATCGACCCTCCTACGAGCAGTACTTC. It specifies CASSQDQDRPSYEQYF.

This chain uses TRBV11-2 with TRBJ2-7; D not resolved. The V gene's germline CDR1 is SGHAT and CDR2 FQNNGV. CDR3 size: 11 residues. V gave up 5 bases and J gave up 2 bases, with 4 bases separating them. The CDR3 protein is CASSAAYEQYF. CDR3 coding DNA: TGTGCCAGCAGCGCAGCCTACGAGCAGTACTTC.